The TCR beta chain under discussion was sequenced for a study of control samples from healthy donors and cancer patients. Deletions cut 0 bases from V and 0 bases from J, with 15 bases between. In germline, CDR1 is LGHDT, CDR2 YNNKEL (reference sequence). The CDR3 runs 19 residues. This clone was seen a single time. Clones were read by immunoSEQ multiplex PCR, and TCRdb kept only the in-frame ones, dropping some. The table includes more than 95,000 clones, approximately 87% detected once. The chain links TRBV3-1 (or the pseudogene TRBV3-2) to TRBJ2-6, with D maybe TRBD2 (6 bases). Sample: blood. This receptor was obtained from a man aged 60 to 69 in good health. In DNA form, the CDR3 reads TGTGCCAGCAGCCAAGATCCGGGGGTACTCCTCTCTGGGGCCAACGTCCTGACTTTC. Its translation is CASSQDPGVLLSGANVLTF.